What follows are 9 T cell receptor beta chains derived from one specimen sequenced in a study of control samples from healthy donors and cancer patients. Clones were read by immunoSEQ multiplex PCR, and TCRdb kept only the in-frame ones, dropping some. The sample includes around 120,000 clones, about 95% of them seen just once. Sequenced: blood. These receptor sequences come from a man younger than 40 in good health.

The chain joins TRBV11-2 to TRBJ2-1; D perhaps matches TRBD2 (6 bases). This CDR3 contains 16 residues. Trimming pared 0 bases from V and 2 bases from J, leaving 11 bases between. Per the germline V gene, CDR1 is SGHAT and CDR2 is FQNNGV. The chain's CDR3 is CASSLDGGVAYNEQFF. CDR3 sequence (DNA): TGTGCCAGCAGCTTAGACGGGGGTGTAGCCTACAATGAGCAGTTCTTC.

This chain links TRBV5-4 with TRBJ2-1; D call uncertain. Trimming left V 4 bases short and J 0 bases short, with 11 bases between. Per the germline V gene, CDR1 is SGHNT and CDR2 is YYREEE (reference sequence). The CDR3 is made up of 15 amino acids. The CDR3, as DNA: TGTGCCAGCAGCCTGACCGCCAGCTCCTACAATGAGCAGTTCTTC. Protein: CASSLTASSYNEQFF.

The chain joins TRBV7-3 to TRBJ2-1; possible D gene TRBD2, 6 bases. Germline CDR1 reads SGHTA; CDR2 reads FQGTGA. Trimming removed 1 base from V and 0 bases from J, with 13 bases in between. This CDR3 comprises 17 residues. CDR3 DNA sequence: TGTGCCAGCAGCTTAATGGTTGCGGGAAGCTCCTACAATGAGCAGTTCTTC. It encodes CASSLMVAGSSYNEQFF. Supplemented by reference TRBV7-3 and TRBJ2-1, the full variable domain reads GAGVSQTPSNKVTEKGKYVELRCDPISGHTALYWYRQSLGQGPEFLIYFQGTGAADDSGLPNDRFFAVRPEGSVSTLKIQRTERGDSAVYLCASSLMVAGSSYNEQFFGPGTRLTVL.

The genes are TRBV5-5 and TRBJ1-2; D gene unclear. Deletions cut 0 bases from V and 5 bases from J, with 14 bases between. The CDR3 is 15 amino acids. Germline V gives CDR1 SGHKS, CDR2 YYEKEE (reference sequence). As DNA, the CDR3 is TGTGCCAGCAGCTTGGCTCCGTGGATGCAGTATGGCTACACCTTC. Its translation is CASSLAPWMQYGYTF.

The rearrangement uses TRBV30 and TRBJ1-1, with 9 nucleotides matching TRBD1. With V trimmed by 5 bases and J by 4 bases, 17 bases remained unmatched. CDR1 GTSNPN and CDR2 SVGIG come from the germline V gene (reference sequence). The CDR3 has 17 amino acids. CDR3 nucleotides: TGTGCCTGGGCCAGGAGGACAGGGGCCCTTTTGAGCACTGAAGCTTTCTTT. Its protein product is CAWARRTGALLSTEAFF.

The chain is built from TRBV24-1 and TRBJ1-5; no firm D call. Germline V gene data show CDR1 as KGHDR and CDR2 as SFDVKD. Trimming took off 9 bases at V and 0 bases at J, with 17 bases between the two ends. This CDR3 is 16 amino acids long. The CDR3 nucleotides are TGTGCCACCCCGAAGACCGTTGCTGATAGCAATCAGCCCCAGCATTTT. Amino acid sequence: CATPKTVADSNQPQHF.

This sequence joins TRBV3-1 (or the pseudogene TRBV3-2) and TRBJ1-2, with TRBD1 as a possible D gene (6 bases). The CDR3 is made up of 14 amino acids. Deletions cut 1 base from V and 4 bases from J, with 10 bases between. Germline V gives CDR1 LGHDT, CDR2 YNNKEL (reference sequence). Here the CDR3 reads CASSQGGTTYGYTF. The CDR3 DNA reads as TGTGCCAGCAGCCAAGGGGGGACAACCTATGGCTACACCTTC.

The rearrangement joins TRBV10-3 to TRBJ1-2, with D possibly matching TRBD1 (5 bases). Looked up from germline, CDR1 is ENHRY and CDR2 is SYGVKD. CDR3 length: 15 amino acids. Trimming left V 2 bases short and J 7 bases short, with 17 bases between. CDR3 loop: CAISEAGTNLFGYTF. CDR3 coding DNA: TGTGCCATCAGTGAGGCTGGGACGAACCTATTTGGCTACACCTTC.

The V gene is TRBV3-1 (or the pseudogene TRBV3-2), the J gene TRBJ1-3, with a tentative D call TRBD1 (5 bases). This CDR3 has 14 amino acids. V was pared by 6 bases and J by 1 base, with 10 bases between. CDR1 is LGHDT and CDR2 is YNNKEL in the germline V gene (reference sequence). The CDR3 DNA reads as TGTGCCAGCAGTACAGGAGGGTCTGGAAACACCATATATTTT. Amino acid sequence: CASSTGGSGNTIYF.